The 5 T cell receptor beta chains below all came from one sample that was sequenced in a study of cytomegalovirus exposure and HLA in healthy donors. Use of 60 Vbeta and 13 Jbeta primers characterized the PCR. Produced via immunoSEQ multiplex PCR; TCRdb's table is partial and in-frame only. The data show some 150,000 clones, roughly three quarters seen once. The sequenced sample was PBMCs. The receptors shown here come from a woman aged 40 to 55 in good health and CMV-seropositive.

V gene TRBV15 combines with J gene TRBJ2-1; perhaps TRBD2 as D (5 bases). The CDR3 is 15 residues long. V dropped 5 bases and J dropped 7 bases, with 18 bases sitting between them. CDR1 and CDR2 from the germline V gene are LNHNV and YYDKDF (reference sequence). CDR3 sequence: CATSPDYSRVNEQFF. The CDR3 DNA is TGTGCCACCAGCCCAGACTATTCCCGAGTGAATGAGCAGTTCTTC.

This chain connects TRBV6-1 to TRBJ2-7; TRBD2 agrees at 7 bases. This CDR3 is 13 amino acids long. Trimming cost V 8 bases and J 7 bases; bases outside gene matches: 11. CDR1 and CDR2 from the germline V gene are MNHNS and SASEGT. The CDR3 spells CASRSGVVEEQYF. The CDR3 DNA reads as TGTGCCAGCCGGAGCGGGGTTGTGGAAGAGCAGTACTTC.

This CDR3 reads CASRPRNRVYGYTF. CDR3 nucleotide sequence: TGTGCCAGCAGACCCCGGAACAGGGTCTATGGCTACACCTTC. The V call is TRBV28, the J call TRBJ1-2; tentative D call: TRBD1 (6 bases). CDR3 length: 14 amino acids. Germline CDR1 and CDR2: MDHEN and SYDVKM. Trimming cost V 6 bases and J 4 bases, with 15 bases left between them.

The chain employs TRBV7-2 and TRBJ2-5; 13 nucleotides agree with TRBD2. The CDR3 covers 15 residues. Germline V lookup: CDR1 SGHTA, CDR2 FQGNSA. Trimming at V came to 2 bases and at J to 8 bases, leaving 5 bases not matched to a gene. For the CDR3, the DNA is TGTGCCAGCAGCTTATCACTAGCGGGGGGGCGTACCCAGTACTTC. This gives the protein CASSLSLAGGRTQYF.

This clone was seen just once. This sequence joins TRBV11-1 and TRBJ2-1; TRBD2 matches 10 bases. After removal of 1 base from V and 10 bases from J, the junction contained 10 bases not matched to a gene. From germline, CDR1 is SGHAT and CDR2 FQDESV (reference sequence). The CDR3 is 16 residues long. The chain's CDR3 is CASSLGSGGAVGEQFF. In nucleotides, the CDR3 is TGTGCCAGCAGCTTAGGCAGCGGGGGGGCGGTCGGAGAGCAGTTCTTC.